Presented here are 13 T cell receptor beta chains from one specimen sequenced in a study of blood T cells in healthy people across ages. Then a second PCR, running about 6 to 12 cycles, was carried out with a sample-barcoded 5' primer and a J-beta primer mix. A single record per CDR3 protein comes from TCRdb applying MiXCR to the 5' RACE reads. The table records more than 800,000 distinct CDR3 sequences, 35% to 55% of them present only once. The source material was blood. These receptors were obtained from a woman aged 55-69 years in good health.

This clonotype was detected a few times. This chain uses TRBV9 with TRBJ2-6; the D gene is possibly TRBD1 (6 bases). With 8 bases removed from V and 4 bases from J, the gap between germline ends came to 10 bases. The CDR3 covers 13 residues. Germline V gene data show CDR1 as SGDLS and CDR2 as YYNGEE. DNA of the CDR3: TGTGCCAGTACAGGGTTCGGGGCCAACGTCCTGACTTTC. It encodes CASTGFGANVLTF.

This clonotype has only a few counts. The rearrangement links TRBV20-1 to TRBJ2-1; 7 bases are shared with TRBD1. The CDR3 extends over 14 amino acids. The V gene end was trimmed by 0 bases and the J gene end by 6 bases; junction bases not matched to a gene: 5. CDR1 is DFQATT, CDR2 SNEGSKA, per germline (reference sequence). Written as DNA, the CDR3 is TGCAGTGCTAGAGAGACAGGGATTATCAATGAGCAGTTCTTC. Its protein product is CSARETGIINEQFF.

The chain combines TRBV20-1 with TRBJ2-7; 7 bases are a match to TRBD1. This CDR3 is built from 16 residues. V trimming: 2 bases; J trimming: 0 bases; junction bases outside the gene matches: 10. From germline, CDR1 is DFQATT and CDR2 SNEGSKA (reference sequence). CDR3 loop: CSARRGQGVHSYEQYF. The DNA of the CDR3 is TGCAGTGCTAGAAGGGGGCAAGGTGTTCACTCCTACGAGCAGTACTTC.

This sequence joins TRBV27 and TRBJ2-7; 9 nucleotides match TRBD1. The CDR3 runs 14 residues. Germline V gene lookup returns CDR1 MNHEY and CDR2 SMNVEV (reference sequence). V lost 8 bases, J lost 7 bases, and 12 bases stayed unmatched. CDR3: CASLPRTGVNEQYF. CDR3 in DNA: TGTGCCAGCCTACCCCGGACAGGGGTGAATGAGCAGTACTTC.

V is TRBV2 and J is TRBJ2-4, with D perhaps TRBD2 (5 bases). The V gene lost 6 bases and the J gene lost 13 bases, with 16 bases spanning the gap. The CDR3 contains 12 residues. Germline V gives CDR1 SNHLY, CDR2 FYNNEI. CDR3 sequence: CASREIGVQQYF. CDR3 coding DNA: TGTGCCAGCAGGGAAATCGGGGTGCAGCAGTACTTC. Supplemented by reference TRBV2 and TRBJ2-4, the full variable domain reads EPEVTQTPSHQVTQMGQEVILRCVPISNHLYFYWYRQILGQKVEFLVSFYNNEISEKSEIFDDQFSVERPDGSNFTLKIRSTKLEDSAMYFCASREIGVQQYFGAGTRLSVL.

The J gene is TRBJ2-5, the V gene TRBV10-2, with 9 bases identical to TRBD2. The DNA end is a closer match to TRBJ2-7, so the J assignment may be wrong. The CDR3 runs to 14 residues. Germline V gene sequence: CDR1 WSHSY, CDR2 SAAADI. In nucleotides, the CDR3 is TGCGCCAGCAGGGCATTAGCGGGAGTTCACGAGCAGTACTTC. This sequence encodes CASRALAGVHEQYF.

The rearrangement links TRBV3-1 to TRBJ1-2; no clear D gene. Between the trimmed V and J ends, which lost 1 base and 8 bases, there was a span of 11 bases. Germline assignment: CDR1 LGHDT and CDR2 YNNKEL (reference sequence). This CDR3 comprises 13 residues. The CDR3 is CASSQARGGGYTF. CDR3 bases: TGTGCCAGCAGCCAAGCGCGGGGAGGAGGCTACACCTTC.

The chain uses TRBV6-6 and TRBJ2-4, with D possibly being TRBD1 (6 bases). The closer fit of TRBJ2-7 to the DNA end suggests the J call may be wrong. The CDR3 spans 15 residues. Germline V CDR1 and CDR2: MNHNY, SVGAGI (reference sequence). CDR3 protein: CASSYMAGDSYEQYF. As DNA, the CDR3 is TGTGCCAGCAGTTACATGGCAGGGGACTCCTACGAGCAGTACTTC.

The chain couples TRBV28 to TRBJ2-4, with D maybe TRBD1 (7 bases). Germline CDR1 and CDR2: MDHEN and SYDVKM. This CDR3 has 15 amino acids. Trimming shortened V by 5 bases and J by 8 bases, and 19 bases separated the two germline ends. CDR3 amino acids: CASSNRGTGEDIQYF. The CDR3 DNA sequence: TGTGCCAGCAGTAATCGGGGCACAGGGGAGGACATTCAGTACTTC.

The V gene is TRBV20-1, the J gene TRBJ1-1, with TRBD1 identical over 8 bases. The V and J ends lost 0 bases and 3 bases, in that order; junction bases with no gene match: 9. Germline assignment: CDR1 DFQATT and CDR2 SNEGSKA (reference sequence). The CDR3 is 16 residues long. The CDR3 region has the DNA TGCAGTGCTAGAGATCCCAGGACAGGGCCGTACACTGAAGCTTTCTTT. Its translation is CSARDPRTGPYTEAFF.

The chain employs TRBV7-9 and TRBJ2-7; D may be TRBD2 (5 bases). This CDR3 contains 14 residues. CDR1 SEHNR and CDR2 FQNEAQ come from the germline V gene (reference sequence). Trimming cost V 0 bases and J 7 bases, with 13 bases left between them. The DNA of the CDR3 is TGTGCCAGCAGCTTAGCGCCTCCTACGGGGGAGCAGTACTTC. This gives the protein CASSLAPPTGEQYF. The variable domain in full, with the rest retrieved from reference TRBV7-9 and TRBJ2-7, is DTGVSQNPRHKITKRGQNVTFRCDPISEHNRLYWYRQTLGQGPEFLTYFQNEAQLEKSRLLSDRFSAERPKGSFSTLEIQRTEQGDSAMYLCASSLAPPTGEQYFGPGTRLTVT.

The chain uses TRBV11-2 and TRBJ1-1; D remains unclear. From germline, CDR1 is SGHAT and CDR2 FQNNGV. The CDR3 has 14 residues. V dropped 5 bases and J dropped 7 bases, with 17 bases sitting between them. CDR3 bases: TGTGCCAGCAGCCTCGGAAGGGAAAGGGTTGAAGCTTTCTTT. Its protein product is CASSLGRERVEAFF.

The V call is TRBV4-1, the J call TRBJ2-7; D unresolved. This CDR3 has 15 residues. Germline-derived CDR1 and CDR2 are MGHRA and YSYEKL. V lost 4 bases and J lost 1, with 14 bases in between. CDR3 sequence (DNA): TGCGCCAGCAGCCGAGACACGGATGCTTCCTACGAGCAGTACTTC. Translation: CASSRDTDASYEQYF.